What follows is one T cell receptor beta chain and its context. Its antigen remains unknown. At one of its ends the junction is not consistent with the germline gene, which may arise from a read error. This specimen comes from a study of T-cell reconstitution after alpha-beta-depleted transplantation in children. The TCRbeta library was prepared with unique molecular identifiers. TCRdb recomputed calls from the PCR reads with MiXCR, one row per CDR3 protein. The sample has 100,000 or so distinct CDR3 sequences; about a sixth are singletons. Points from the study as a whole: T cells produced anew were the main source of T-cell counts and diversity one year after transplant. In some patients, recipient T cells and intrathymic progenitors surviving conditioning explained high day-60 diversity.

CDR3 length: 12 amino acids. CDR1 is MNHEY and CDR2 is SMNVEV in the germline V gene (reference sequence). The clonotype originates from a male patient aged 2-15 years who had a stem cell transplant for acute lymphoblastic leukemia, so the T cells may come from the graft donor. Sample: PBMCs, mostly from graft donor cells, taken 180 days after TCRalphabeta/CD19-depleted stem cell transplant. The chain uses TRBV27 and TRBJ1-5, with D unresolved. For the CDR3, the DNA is TGCACCAGCAGTCTCAAGAATCAGCCCCAGCATTTT. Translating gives CTSSLKNQPQHF.